This TCR beta chain was sequenced for a study of cytomegalovirus exposure and HLA in healthy donors. General observations from the study: Usually a TCR sequence was rare, but some public TCRs were found in many donors.

Germline V lookup: CDR1 MGHDK, CDR2 SYGVNS. V lost 5 bases and J lost 1, with 11 bases in between. The length of the CDR3 is 15 residues. PCR was performed using 60 Vbeta and 13 Jbeta primers. The protocol was immunoSEQ multiplex PCR, while the TCRdb copy is restricted to in-frame clones and leaves out a portion. In the table there are about 120,000 clones, approximately 80% of which are singletons. Concerning this clone: No antigen is known for it.

The rearrangement uses TRBV25-1 and TRBJ2-2; a weak D match, TRBD2 (5 bases). The origin of this receptor is a female donor in good health and CMV-seropositive. Sequencing was performed on PBMCs. CDR3 amino acids: CASSREGRNTGELFF. As DNA, the CDR3 is TGTGCCAGCAGTCGGGAAGGGAGGAACACCGGGGAGCTGTTTTTT.